This T cell receptor beta chain was sequenced for a study of CD8+ T cells in alopecia areata. This clone was seen only a few times. Extraction and reverse transcription of RNA yielded cDNA as the sequencing template. Using immunoSEQ multiplex PCR, the repertoire was profiled, and TCRdb retains in-frame clones only, with some absent. The data hold roughly 200,000 clones, with just over 55% observed a single time. The V and J ends lost 5 bases and 3 bases, in that order; junction bases with no gene match: 5. In germline, CDR1 is LNHDA, CDR2 SQIVND (reference sequence). CDR3 size: 14 residues. The origin of this receptor is a human donor in good health. The sample consisted of CD8+ T cells sorted from blood. The chain carries TRBV19 and TRBJ2-7; 9 bases align to TRBD2. This CDR3 reads CASSVLAGSYEQYF. The CDR3 nucleotides are TGTGCCAGTAGTGTGCTAGCGGGGAGCTACGAGCAGTACTTC. The full variable domain, with the rest looked up from reference TRBV19 and TRBJ2-7, is DGGITQSPKYLFRKEGQNVTLSCEQNLNHDAMYWYRQDPGQGLRLIYYSQIVNDFQKGDIAEGYSVSREKKESFPLTVTSAQKNPTAFYLCASSVLAGSYEQYFGPGTRLTVT.